A selection of T cell receptor beta chains follows, all from one sample in a study of T cell repertoires in cytomegalovirus infection. No antigen has been assigned to these receptors. TCRdb passed the reads through MiXCR, listing each CDR3 protein once. In the table there are 680,000 or so distinct CDR3 sequences, roughly 33% of which are singletons. The sequenced sample was cultured PBMCs, obtained from culture after CMV antigen stimulation. All receptors derive from a human donor in good health (CMV status not recorded). Some clones in this sample may be carry-over from other donors' samples. Each CDR3 is given with its conserved first and last residue. The D gene is left open where the match is weak. Only part of the rows carry a size: once, few, many, or a class if the clone is expanded.

v_gene	d_gene	abundance	j_gene	CDR3nt	CDR3aa
TRBV6-8	NA	NA	TRBJ2-3	TGTGCCAGCAGTCCAGGGGATGGCACAGATACGCAGTATTTT	CASSPGDGTDTQYF
TRBV19	TRBD1	few	TRBJ2-7	TGTGCCAGTAGTATGGGACAGGGCTACGAGCAGTACTTC	CASSMGQGYEQYF
TRBV29-1	NA	few	TRBJ1-2	TGCAGCGTTGTCGGGGGGCTACGAGAGTACTATGGCTACACCTTC	CSVVGGLREYYGYTF
TRBV7-2	NA	many	TRBJ2-3	TGTGCCAGCAGCAAAAACAGGGGCACAGATACGCAGTATTTT	CASSKNRGTDTQYF
TRBV6-2/TRBV6-3	NA	few	TRBJ2-7	TGTGCCAGCAGTTACTCGCCCGCGGGACTTTCCTACGAGCAGTACTTC	CASSYSPAGLSYEQYF
TRBV27	TRBD2	NA	TRBJ2-3	TGTGCCAGCGCGCACCTAGCGGGGGTATCTAGCACAGATACGCAGTATTTT	CASAHLAGVSSTDTQYF
TRBV6-5	TRBD2	few	TRBJ2-7	TGTGCCAGCAGCCCCGGGACTAGCGGGAGGAGAGAGCAGTACTTC	CASSPGTSGRREQYF
TRBV12-3/TRBV12-4	NA	few	TRBJ2-1	TGTGCCAGCAGTTTAAGTTGGCGGCCTTACAATGAGCAGTTCTTC	CASSLSWRPYNEQFF
TRBV24-1	TRBD2	NA	TRBJ2-3	TGTGCCACCAGTGCCCCTCGGCGGGGGGGTAGCACAGATACGCAGTATTTT	CATSAPRRGGSTDTQYF
TRBV7-8	NA	NA	TRBJ1-1	TGTGCCAGCAGCCCTATCACAGCTCGCCCTGAAGCTTTCTTT	CASSPITARPEAFF
TRBV15	NA	NA	TRBJ1-2	TGTGCCACCGGCAAGGGATCCCCCTATGGCTACACCTTC	CATGKGSPYGYTF
TRBV7-2	NA	few	TRBJ2-4	TGTGCCAGCAGCCCAAACCTAGCCAAAAACATTCAGTACTTC	CASSPNLAKNIQYF
TRBV4-1	TRBD1	few	TRBJ1-4	TGCGCCAGCAGAACACCGGGACAGGGTACTGAAAAACTGTTTTTT	CASRTPGQGTEKLFF
TRBV6-5	NA	few	TRBJ2-7	TGTGCCAGCAGTTACCCTCCTGCCTACGAGCAGTACTTC	CASSYPPAYEQYF
TRBV7-9	TRBD1	NA	TRBJ2-6	TGTGCCAGCAGCTTGCGAAAAGGACAGGGGGCTCTCGGGGCCAACGTCCTGACTTTC	CASSLRKGQGALGANVLTF
TRBV15	TRBD2	NA	TRBJ2-1	TGTGCCACCAGCCCGGGGACTAGTGGCAATGAGCAGTTCTTC	CATSPGTSGNEQFF
TRBV4-1	NA	NA	TRBJ2-7	TGCGCCAGCAGCCAATGGCCCGAAATGAGCACCACCTACGAGCAGTACTTC	CASSQWPEMSTTYEQYF
TRBV5-1	TRBD2	once	TRBJ2-3	TGCGCCAGCACACTCCCGGAGACTAGCGGGGGGCAGGATACGCAGTATTTT	CASTLPETSGGQDTQYF
TRBV12-3/TRBV12-4	NA	few	TRBJ1-2	TGTGCCAGCAGTTTAGCGCAGGAGGGGAACTATGGCTACACCTTC	CASSLAQEGNYGYTF
TRBV9	NA	NA	TRBJ1-2	TGTGCCAGCAGCATAAGCGGGGCGAACTATGGCTACACCTTC	CASSISGANYGYTF
TRBV6-2/TRBV6-3	NA	NA	TRBJ2-7	TGTGCCAGCAGTGCGCCCCTCTACGAGCAGTACTTC	CASSAPLYEQYF
TRBV11-2	NA	many	TRBJ2-3	TGTGCCAGCAGCTTCCGGACACGTAGCACAGATACGCAGTATTTT	CASSFRTRSTDTQYF
TRBV2	TRBD2	NA	TRBJ2-7	TGTGCCAGCAGGGAGCGGGAGCATAACTACGAGCAGTACTTC	CASREREHNYEQYF
TRBV5-1	TRBD2	NA	TRBJ2-3	TGCGCCACCCGGGAGCGGGGGGACACAGATACGCAGTATTTT	CATRERGDTDTQYF